These 4 T cell receptor beta chains were sequenced from one sample in a study of regulatory T cells in long-lasting Graves disease. Time point specified: newly diagnosed GD, antithyroid drugs for less than 3 months. PBMC RNA was the source of the TCR library. Arm-PCR of CDR3 regions and iRepertoire HTBI primers were the basis on which TCR beta libraries were built. TCRdb reprocessed the multiplex PCR reads via MiXCR and lists one record per CDR3 protein. The sample lists 420,000 or so distinct CDR3 sequences; less than 20% were seen once. These data are also associated with another study on T cells in Graves' hyperthyroidism and ophthalmopathy.

This specimen consisted of peripheral blood mononuclear cells (PBMCs), obtained at new diagnosis, from a patient treated with antithyroid drugs. All receptors come from a woman aged 18-35 years with Graves disease.

This clonotype was seen more than once but under ten times. V usage is TRBV18 and J usage is TRBJ2-7; 7 bases map to TRBD2. Looked up from germline, CDR1 is KGHSH and CDR2 is LQKENI. V dropped 0 bases and J dropped 6; count of bases not matched to a gene: 8. This CDR3 spans 15 amino acids. For the CDR3, the DNA is TGTGCCAGCTCACCACCTAGCGGGTTCCTCTCCGAGCAGTACTTC. This sequence encodes CASSPPSGFLSEQYF.

About this clonotype itself: A much larger clonotype is one base distant, so this may be a read error. The V gene is TRBV7-9, the J gene TRBJ2-1, with TRBD1 as a possible D gene (6 bases). CDR1 is SEHNR, CDR2 FQNEAQ, per germline (reference sequence). The CDR3 has 13 amino acids. Deletions cut 6 bases from V and 10 bases from J, with 16 bases between. The DNA for the CDR3 is TGTGCCAGCAGACCGGACAGATCCTACGAGCAGTTCTTC. This gives the protein CASRPDRSYEQFF. Based on the CDR3 plus reference TRBV7-9 and TRBJ2-1, the full variable domain is DTGVSQNPRHKITKRGQNVTFRCDPISEHNRLYWYRQTLGQGPEFLTYFQNEAQLEKSRLLSDRFSAERPKGSFSTLEIQRTEQGDSAMYLCASRPDRSYEQFFGPGTRLTVL.

This clonotype showed up many times. This rearrangement joins TRBV2 to TRBJ2-6, with D uncertain. CDR1 and CDR2 (germline): SNHLY, FYNNEI. The CDR3 runs 17 residues. V gave up 2 bases and J gave up 2 bases, with 13 bases separating them. DNA for the CDR3: TGTGCCAGCAGTGAATTTAGACCCAGCGCTGGGGCCAACGTCCTGACTTTC. It codes for CASSEFRPSAGANVLTF.

This clonotype came up many times. This sequence joins TRBV12-3 or TRBV12-4 and TRBJ1-1, with 9 bases identical to TRBD1. CDR3 size: 15 residues. Germline trimming cut 3 bases from V and 5 bases from J; bases unmatched to any gene: 7. The CDR3 protein is CASSFSGQGGTEAFF. In nucleotides, the CDR3 is TGTGCCAGCAGTTTTTCGGGACAGGGCGGTACTGAAGCTTTCTTT.